This T cell receptor beta chain is drawn from a study of T cell responses to AZD1222 COVID-19 vaccine. Notes on the study in general: Donors, mostly white British, included more females; clonal diversity was possibly underestimated.

In regard to this clone: What it recognizes is unknown.

Repertoires were generated with immunoSEQ multiplex PCR, while TCRdb's copy carries only in-frame clones and drops some. The sample includes roughly 140,000 clones, 88% seen only once; the top ten take 6.9%. The CDR3 covers 11 residues. Germline V CDR1 and CDR2: DFQATT, SNEGSKA (reference sequence). Trimming shortened V by 3 bases and J by 14 bases, and 14 bases separated the two germline ends. The chain recombines TRBV20-1 with TRBJ1-3; tentatively, D is TRBD1 (5 bases). The sample here was peripheral blood, taken after recovery from COVID-19. This clonotype was obtained from an adult who had recovered from COVID-19. The CDR3: CSASIPGLLYF. The CDR3 DNA reads as TGCAGTGCTAGCATACCGGGGCTCCTATATTTT.